The 26 T cell receptor beta chains reported below all come from one sample, sequenced in a study of cytomegalovirus exposure and HLA in healthy donors. The study ran its PCR with 60 Vbeta and 13 Jbeta primers. Repertoires were generated with immunoSEQ multiplex PCR, while TCRdb's copy carries only in-frame clones and drops some. The sample yields 100,000 to 130,000 clones, around three quarters seen once. Material: PBMCs. The receptors stem from a male donor in good health and CMV-seronegative.

The V and J genes are TRBV7-3 and TRBJ2-2, with 12 nucleotides matching TRBD2. V lost 5 bases to trimming and J lost 7 bases; unmatched junction nucleotides: 5. Germline V gene lookup returns CDR1 SGHTA and CDR2 FQGTGA. CDR3 length: 15 amino acids. CDR3 loop: CASSPRTSGIGELFF. CDR3 sequence (DNA): TGTGCCAGCAGCCCCCGGACTAGCGGGATCGGGGAGCTGTTTTTT. The complete variable domain, with remaining parts taken from reference TRBV7-3 and TRBJ2-2, reads GAGVSQTPSNKVTEKGKYVELRCDPISGHTALYWYRQSLGQGPEFLIYFQGTGAADDSGLPNDRFFAVRPEGSVSTLKIQRTERGDSAVYLCASSPRTSGIGELFFGEGSRLTVL.

CDR3 in amino acids: CASRQQGLNTEAFF. The CDR3 DNA reads as TGTGCCAGCAGGCAACAGGGGTTGAACACTGAAGCTTTCTTT. V gene TRBV28 combines with J gene TRBJ1-1; 7 bases match TRBD1. The germline gives CDR1 MDHEN, CDR2 SYDVKM. The CDR3 extends over 14 amino acids. Trimming removed 6 bases from V and 0 bases from J; junction bases left unmatched: 4.

Only a few counts were recorded for this clone. The DNA for the CDR3 is TGTGCCAGCAGCCCGACGTTTGGGCATGAGCAGTTCTTC. Protein sequence: CASSPTFGHEQFF. This chain connects TRBV14 to TRBJ2-1; D ambiguous. This CDR3 has 13 residues. The V and J ends lost 4 bases and 8 bases respectively, with 12 bases between them. Germline assignment: CDR1 SGHDN and CDR2 FVKESK.

The gene calls are TRBV2 and TRBJ1-1; D might be TRBD1 (6 bases). Germline assignment: CDR1 SNHLY and CDR2 FYNNEI. The CDR3 covers 13 residues. The ends were cut back, 6 bases at V and 5 bases at J, with 13 bases in the middle. The CDR3 bases are TGTGCCAGCAGCCCGGGACATAGGACTGAAGCTTTCTTT. Residues: CASSPGHRTEAFF.

A few counts support this clone. This sequence joins TRBV5-6 and TRBJ1-1, with unresolved D. CDR1 is SGHDT and CDR2 is YYEEEE in the germline V gene. The V end was cut by 5 bases, the J end by 0 bases, with 8 bases between. This CDR3 region has 13 residues. CDR3 DNA sequence: TGTGCCAGCAGGAGGATCATGAACACTGAAGCTTTCTTT. It translates to CASRRIMNTEAFF.

V usage is TRBV4-1 and J usage is TRBJ2-1; 11 bases are a match to TRBD2. From germline, CDR1 is MGHRA and CDR2 YSYEKL. This CDR3 spans 18 amino acids. After removal of 3 bases from V and 4 bases from J, the junction contained 11 bases not matched to a gene. The DNA for the CDR3 is TGCGCCAGCAGCCACCCCAAACTAGCGGGAGATGGTTACAATGAGCAGTTCTTC. Protein sequence: CASSHPKLAGDGYNEQFF.

The chain links TRBV5-1 to TRBJ1-5, with 7 positions matching TRBD1. The trim removed 0 bases at V and 4 bases at J, leaving 1 base unmatched. Germline V gene data show CDR1 as SGHRS and CDR2 as YFSETQ. This CDR3 contains 14 residues. The CDR3 spells CASSLGTGNQPQHF. CDR3 coding DNA: TGCGCCAGCAGCTTGGGGACAGGTAATCAGCCCCAGCATTTT.

The V gene is TRBV9, the J gene TRBJ2-3; a weak D match, TRBD2 (8 bases). Trimming removed 3 bases at V and 2 bases at J, with 19 bases between. CDR1 is SGDLS, CDR2 YYNGEE, per germline. The CDR3 is made up of 17 amino acids. The CDR3 sequence is CASSAGGGLANTDTQYF. The CDR3 DNA sequence: TGTGCCAGCAGCGCAGGGGGTGGACTAGCTAACACAGATACGCAGTATTTT.

The chain links TRBV7-9 to TRBJ1-1; D is ambiguous. The CDR3 contains 15 residues. CDR1 is SEHNR, CDR2 FQNEAQ, per germline (reference sequence). V lost 3 bases to trimming and J lost 4 bases, with 15 bases between them. The CDR3 is CASSFPGVDGTEAFF. The CDR3 region has the DNA TGTGCCAGCAGCTTCCCCGGGGTGGATGGCACTGAAGCTTTCTTT.

This rearrangement joins TRBV7-9 to TRBJ2-5; TRBD2 matches 9 bases. Germline assignment: CDR1 SEHNR and CDR2 FQNEAQ (reference sequence). The CDR3 is 18 amino acids. Trimming cost V 4 bases and J 6 bases; bases outside gene matches: 18. The CDR3 coding sequence is TGTGCCAGCAGCTCTAACCCCCGGACTAGCGTCTCCAAAAAGACCCAGTACTTC. It is translated as CASSSNPRTSVSKKTQYF.

The chain joins TRBV2 to TRBJ2-7; 10 nucleotides align to TRBD2. Germline V gene sequence: CDR1 SNHLY, CDR2 FYNNEI. The V gene end was trimmed by 4 bases and the J gene end by 11 bases; junction bases not matched to a gene: 8. The CDR3 extends over 13 amino acids. CDR3 sequence: CASSGDSGRSKYF. CDR3 nucleotides: TGTGCCAGCAGTGGTGATAGCGGGAGGAGCAAGTACTTC.

This rearrangement joins TRBV10-1 to TRBJ1-1, with TRBD1 identical over 8 bases. V was clipped by 2 bases and J by 4 bases; unmatched bases: 6. Germline CDR1 reads WNHNN; CDR2 reads SYGVQD (reference sequence). CDR3 length: 15 amino acids. The CDR3 region is CASSETTGEGTEAFF. In nucleotides, the CDR3 is TGCGCCAGCAGTGAGACGACAGGGGAAGGCACTGAAGCTTTCTTT.

The CDR3 coding sequence is TGTGCCAGTAGTTCGACAGGTCGGTTAGGAGCTTTCTTT. Its protein is CASSSTGRLGAFF. The rearrangement joins TRBV19 to TRBJ1-1; perhaps TRBD1 as D (6 bases). CDR1 and CDR2 from the germline V gene are LNHDA and SQIVND (reference sequence). V lost 5 bases to trimming and J lost 10 bases, with 17 bases between them. CDR3 length equals 13 residues.

The CDR3 spells CAWSSTPGALHNQPQHF. CDR3 nucleotide sequence: TGTGCCTGGAGCTCCACCCCAGGGGCGCTACACAATCAGCCCCAGCATTTT. The rearrangement uses TRBV30 and TRBJ1-5, with D possibly TRBD1 on 6 matching bases. Germline values: CDR1 GTSNPN, CDR2 SVGIG (reference sequence). The CDR3 has 17 residues. Trimming took off 3 bases at V and 3 bases at J, with 21 bases between the two ends. Full variable domain (remainder filled in from reference TRBV30 and TRBJ1-5): SQTIHQWPATLVQPVGSPLSLECTVEGTSNPNLYWYRQAAGRGLQLLFYSVGIGQISSEVPQNLSASRPQDRQFILSSKKLLLSDSGFYLCAWSSTPGALHNQPQHFGDGTRLSIL.

The rearrangement joins TRBV5-5 to TRBJ1-4, with a weak D call TRBD1 (6 bases). The CDR3 runs to 14 residues. From germline, CDR1 is SGHKS and CDR2 YYEKEE (reference sequence). The V end lost 4 bases, the J end lost 4 bases, and 11 bases lay between the germline ends. The CDR3 sequence: CASSITGNNEKLFF. As DNA, the CDR3 is TGTGCCAGCAGCATCACAGGGAATAATGAAAAACTGTTTTTT.

The chain recombines TRBV5-1 with TRBJ2-2; D is ambiguous. CDR3 length: 15 residues. Trimming removed 0 bases at V and 6 bases at J, with 12 bases between. Looked up from germline, CDR1 is SGHRS and CDR2 is YFSETQ. In DNA, the CDR3 is TGCGCCAGCAGCTTGGCCATCCGGTCTGCCGGGGAGCTGTTTTTT. Translation: CASSLAIRSAGELFF.

The sample holds a few counts of this clone. This chain joins TRBV7-2 and TRBJ2-5, with 9 nucleotides matching TRBD2. Gene TRBJ2-7 matches the end of the DNA better, so the J call may be wrong. This CDR3 is built from 15 residues. Per germline, CDR1 SGHTA and CDR2 FQGNSA. This CDR3 is CASSPGLAGPYEQYF. CDR3 in DNA: TGTGCCAGCAGCCCTGGCCTAGCGGGACCCTACGAGCAGTACTTC.

The V call is TRBV27, the J call TRBJ2-1; TRBD1 agrees at 7 bases. The germline CDR1 and CDR2 sequences are MNHEY and SMNVEV (reference sequence). Trimming cost V 2 bases and J 6 bases; bases outside gene matches: 7. The CDR3 runs to 15 residues. CDR3 DNA sequence: TGTGCCAGCAGTTTACCGACAGGGTTTGGCAATGAGCAGTTCTTC. Translating gives CASSLPTGFGNEQFF.

This clone came up a few times. This chain's CDR3 is CASSQDGVWRDTNEQFF. The DNA of the CDR3 is TGCGCCAGCAGCCAAGATGGGGTCTGGCGGGATACAAATGAGCAGTTCTTC. The rearrangement links TRBV4-1 to TRBJ2-1; TRBD2 might be the D (6 bases). The CDR3 has 17 amino acids. Trimming stripped 0 bases from V and 7 bases from J, with 19 bases between. The germline CDR1 and CDR2 sequences are MGHRA and YSYEKL.

The chain recombines TRBV29-1 with TRBJ1-2; D ambiguous. This CDR3 region has 11 residues. The germline V gene has CDR1 SQVTM and CDR2 ANQGSEA. Trimming pared 4 bases from V and 3 bases from J, leaving 6 bases between. Here the CDR3 reads CSVARDYGYTF. In DNA form, the CDR3 reads TGCAGCGTTGCACGAGACTATGGCTACACCTTC.

This chain links TRBV5-1 with TRBJ1-1, with D perhaps TRBD1 (6 bases). V was shortened by 4 bases and J by 1 base, with 11 bases between the two germline ends. The CDR3 extends over 14 amino acids. Germline V CDR1 and CDR2: SGHRS, YFSETQ. The CDR3, as DNA: TGCGCCAGCAGCAAACTGACAGGGAACACTGAAGCTTTCTTT. Translation: CASSKLTGNTEAFF.

The J gene is TRBJ2-7, the V gene TRBV10-3, with 8 bases identical to TRBD2. The CDR3 is 13 residues long. Germline CDR1 ENHRY, CDR2 SYGVKD. V trimming: 11 bases; J trimming: 6 bases; junction bases outside the gene matches: 12. CDR3 sequence reads: CALSGLDVAEQYF. CDR3 DNA: TGTGCCTTATCGGGACTAGACGTCGCCGAGCAGTACTTC.

This clone occurred a few times. The CDR3 DNA follows: TGTGCCAGCAGCGTAGGAGGGTTTGAGCAGTTCTTC. Translated, it gives CASSVGGFEQFF. The V and J genes are TRBV9 and TRBJ2-1, with D maybe TRBD2 (5 bases). V lost 0 bases and J 9 bases, leaving 7 bases between the germline ends. This CDR3 has 12 residues. CDR1 is SGDLS, CDR2 YYNGEE, per germline.

The chain combines TRBV7-6 with TRBJ2-1; a weak D match, TRBD2 (5 bases). V gave up 5 bases and J gave up 6 bases, with 17 bases separating them. Looked up from germline, CDR1 is SGHVS and CDR2 is FNYEAQ. This CDR3 comprises 15 residues. The DNA of the CDR3 is TGTGCCAGCAGCCTCCGGGGTGTTCTGGCCAATGAGCAGTTCTTC. Its protein product is CASSLRGVLANEQFF. The entire variable domain, with the rest obtained from reference TRBV7-6 and TRBJ2-1, is as follows: GAGVSQSPRYKVTKRGQDVALRCDPISGHVSLYWYRQALGQGPEFLTYFNYEAQQDKSGLPNDRFSAERPEGSISTLTIQRTEQRDSAMYRCASSLRGVLANEQFFGPGTRLTVL.

V usage is TRBV27 and J usage is TRBJ1-1, with D maybe TRBD1 (5 bases). The CDR3 length is 16 residues. Germline values: CDR1 MNHEY, CDR2 SMNVEV (reference sequence). Deletions cut 5 bases from V and 0 bases from J, with 16 bases between. The CDR3 region is CASSSGAGIVNTEAFF. The CDR3 nucleotides read TGTGCCAGCAGTAGTGGGGCAGGAATCGTGAACACTGAAGCTTTCTTT.

This clone has more than one count but fewer than ten. The rearrangement joins TRBV4-1 to TRBJ1-1; tentatively, D is TRBD1 (5 bases). The CDR3 loop spans 13 amino acids. V lost 3 bases to trimming and J lost 5 bases, with 10 bases between them. The germline gives CDR1 MGHRA, CDR2 YSYEKL. CDR3 in amino acids: CASSQGGRTEAFF. In DNA form, the CDR3 reads TGCGCCAGCAGCCAGGGGGGGAGGACTGAAGCTTTCTTT.